This entry describes one T cell receptor beta chain. This receptor's antigen is unknown. This may stem from a read error, because a much larger clone lies one nucleotide away. The data belong to a study of T cell repertoires in cytomegalovirus infection (dated by TCRdb to the late 2010s). Study-wide context: Because public TCR beta signatures pointed to carriage of CMV infection together with the matching HLA type, the HLA type of each donor mattered for the analysis.

The research as a whole found: The ex vivo response was dominated by HLA-C-restricted CMV-specific TCR beta clonotypes, which also provided the single most frequent clonotype in two of eight donors. In both this cohort and an independent cohort of 350 to 400 donors, the cumulative frequency of public TCR beta family members distinguished carriers of CMV infection plus the relevant HLA type.

The sequencer listed for this sample is Illumina HiSeq 1500. Using fastp at Q25 and MiXCR, TCRdb reprocessed the public reads and kept productive beta chains. Entries are consolidated by CDR3 protein sequence, retaining the most common genes and DNA. A total of approximately 500,000 distinct CDR3 sequences appear in this sample, 11% of them only once. In total, the top ten clones hold roughly 10% of the sample. V lost 6 bases and J lost 5 bases; the stretch between them is 19 bases long. CDR1 and CDR2, looked up from the germline V gene, are MNHEY and SVGAGI. Including the terminal cysteine and phenylalanine, the CDR3 comprises 15 residues. CDR3 DNA only is kept here, 45 bases in frame from base 1.

The sequencing input was PBMCs. This sequence was found in a human donor in good health (CMV status not recorded). Some clones in this sample may be carry-over from other donors' samples. Rearrangement joined TRBV6-5 to TRBJ1-1; a tentative D match to TRBD1 spans 6 bases. The CDR3 region: CASRRRGGGVTEAFF. Here is the DNA: TGTGCCAGCAGGCGAAGGGGGGGCGGGGTAACTGAAGCTTTCTTT.